This paragraph reports one T cell receptor beta chain. Its binding antigen is unknown. Nothing much larger sits one base from this clone, and base qualities are not available. V is shortened by 7 bases, J by 0 bases, and the region joining them spans 10 bases. CDR1 SGHRS and CDR2 YFSETQ are derived from the germline V gene. The CDR3 goes from the cysteine to the phenylalanine over 13 residues. CDR3 DNA is the only sequence kept; it has 39 bases, read in frame from the first base. The data belong to a study of shared clonotypes between healthy human individuals (dated by TCRdb to about 2020). For the study in its entirety: The cohort comprised a couple of women and a few men aged 18 to 49 years. Per donor, three plates each were used for CD4 naive and CD4 memory, two for CD8 naive, and one for CD8 memory. Blood TCR repertoires of roughly five healthy adults were deeply sequenced to estimate repertoire size and the extent of clonotype sharing between individuals. To increase sequencing depth and limit assay-specific biases, TCR repertoire library preparation and sequencing were carried out by different laboratories using diverse techniques. Each donor's leukapheresis produced roughly between roughly 0.85 and 9.5 billion PBMCs.

TCR CDR3 regions were amplified from genomic DNA by multiplex PCR using the deep immunoSEQ assay. Genomic DNA extracted from each cell subset was distributed evenly over all wells of several immunoSEQ 96-well plates, and each plate served as one replicate. For sorted subsets, 200 to 250 ng of genomic DNA, equivalent to 25,000 to 30,000 T cell genomes, went into each replicate PCR. Purified libraries were measured with a Qubit 3.0 fluorometer, size-checked on a Bioanalyzer 2100, and measured again with the KAPA Library Quantification kit. Every immunoSEQ 96-well plate was sequenced on a separate single-read 150-cycle Illumina NextSeq 550 flow cell. The original methods were these. The immunoSEQ output contained only junctional sequences without quality scores, so filtering could not match that applied to full-length reads. Sequences were annotated with PyIR, a Python wrapper for IgBLAST v1.9, and V/J genes and CDR3 were assigned using IMGT germline references. Reads with weak V/J assignments (E-value above 1e-6), missing CDR3, stop codons, out-of-frame junctions, or ambiguous translated residues were removed. A V3J clonotype was defined by an identical inferred V gene, J gene, and CDR3 amino acid sequence. To compute the percentage overlap between repertoires, the number of shared unique clonotypes was divided by the size of the smaller repertoire. Three approaches were used to assess repertoire richness: RTK rarefaction, the Chao1 estimator, and Recon v2.1 estimates of unobserved clonotypes. Generation probabilities for all TCRbeta clonotypes obtained by the gDNA method from a handful of donors were computed using OLGA. The table was pulled from immuneACCESS by TCRdb, which kept in-frame rearrangements only. Such tables lose some clones; where checked, under half of the loss comes from unresolved V genes, and the rest has no known cause. The V and J calls and clone size come from that table; D and trimming were worked out from the DNA. The sample has a few million clones on record, 85% to 95% of them singletons. About 0.37% of the sample rests with the top ten.

Donors were healthy HIV-negative adults with no recently reported acute infections or vaccinations. Only Caucasian adults living in Nashville, Tennessee, USA were represented among the donors. CD4+ T cells were enriched by magnetic negative selection, after which naive cells were positively selected on CD45RA and the negative fraction was taken as the memory subset. After blood collection by leukapheresis, PBMCs were isolated using Ficoll-Histopaque density gradient centrifugation and then cryopreserved in the vapor phase of liquid nitrogen. Analytical flow cytometry was used to check the purity and quantity of each magnetically sorted T cell population. Each sorted fraction had its genomic DNA isolated and then quantified by UV absorbance on a Nanodrop 2000c. The research as a whole found: Rarefaction of sorted-subset datasets indicated incomplete sequencing despite the large sequencing depth. The genetic and exposure-history diversity represented was limited by the small number of donors. Based on pairwise subsampling, the degree of clonotype sharing among donors was expected to be affected by sequencing depth. Larger estimated clonotype richness was generally found for naive subsets than for memory subsets. Across several donors, approximately 5% of naive CD4, approximately 3.6% of naive CD8, under 2.5% of memory CD4, and 0.4% to 0.45% of memory CD8 clonotypes were shared. Sampling was restricted to blood, and TCR repertoires in tissues likely differ from the TCR repertoires found in blood. Compared with non-shared clonotypes, clonotypes shared by all four sorted-subset donors had higher generation probabilities.

This sequence originates from a man between 18 and 35 years old in good health. Some clones in this sample may be carry-over from other donors' samples. The sequenced material came from naive CD4+ T cells from PBMCs. This sample's cell subset or site label indicates: CD45RA+ positively selected. The chain couples TRBV5-1 to TRBJ1-1; the D region possibly corresponds to TRBD1 (5 bases align). The DNA reads TGCGCCAGCCGGTGGGGGATGAACACTGAAGCTTTCTTT. This gives the protein CASRWGMNTEAFF.